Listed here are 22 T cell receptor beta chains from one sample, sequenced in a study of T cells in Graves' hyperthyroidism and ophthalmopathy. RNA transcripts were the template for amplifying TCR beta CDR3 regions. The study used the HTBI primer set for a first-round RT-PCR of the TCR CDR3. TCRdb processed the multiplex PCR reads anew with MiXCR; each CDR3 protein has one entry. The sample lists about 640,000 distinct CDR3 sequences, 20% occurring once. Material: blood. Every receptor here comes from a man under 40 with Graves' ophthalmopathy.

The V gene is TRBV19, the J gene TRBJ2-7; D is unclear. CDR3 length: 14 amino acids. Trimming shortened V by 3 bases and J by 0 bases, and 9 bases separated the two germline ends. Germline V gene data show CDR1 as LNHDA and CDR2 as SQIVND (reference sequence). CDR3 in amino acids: CASSIHSRSYEQYF. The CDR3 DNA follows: TGTGCCAGTAGTATCCACAGCCGCTCCTACGAGCAGTACTTC.

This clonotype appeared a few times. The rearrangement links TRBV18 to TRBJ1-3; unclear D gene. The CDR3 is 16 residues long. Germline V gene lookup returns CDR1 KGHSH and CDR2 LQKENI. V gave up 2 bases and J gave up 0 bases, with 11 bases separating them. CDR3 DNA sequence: TGTGCCAGCTCACCAGGCGGACCCTACTCTGGAAACACCATATATTTT. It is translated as CASSPGGPYSGNTIYF.

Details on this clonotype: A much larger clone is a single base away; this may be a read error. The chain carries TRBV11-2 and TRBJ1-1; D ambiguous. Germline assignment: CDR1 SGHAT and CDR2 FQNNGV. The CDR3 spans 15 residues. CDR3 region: CASSFGQALNTEALF. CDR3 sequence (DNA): TGTGCCAGCAGCTTTGGCCAGGCTCTGAACACTGAAGCTCTCTTT.

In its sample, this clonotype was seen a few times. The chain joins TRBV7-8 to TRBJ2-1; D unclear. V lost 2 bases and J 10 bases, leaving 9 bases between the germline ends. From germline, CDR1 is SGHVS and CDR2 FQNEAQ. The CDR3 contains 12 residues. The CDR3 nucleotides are TGTGCCAGCAGCTTACAAAGAGAAGAGCAGTTCTTC. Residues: CASSLQREEQFF.

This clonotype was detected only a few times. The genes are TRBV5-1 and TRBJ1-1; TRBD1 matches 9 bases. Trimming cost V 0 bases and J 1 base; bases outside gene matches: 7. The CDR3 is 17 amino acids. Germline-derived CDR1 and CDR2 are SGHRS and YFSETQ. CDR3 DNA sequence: TGCGCCAGCAGCTTGGGGGACAGGGCTTGGGGGAACACTGAAGCTTTCTTT. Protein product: CASSLGDRAWGNTEAFF.

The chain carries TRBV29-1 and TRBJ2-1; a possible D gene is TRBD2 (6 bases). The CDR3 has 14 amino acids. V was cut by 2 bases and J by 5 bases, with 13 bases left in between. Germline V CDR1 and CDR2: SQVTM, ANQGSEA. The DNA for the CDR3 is TGCAGCGTTGAAACGCTAGGGAGGCACAATGAGCAGTTCTTC. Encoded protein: CSVETLGRHNEQFF.

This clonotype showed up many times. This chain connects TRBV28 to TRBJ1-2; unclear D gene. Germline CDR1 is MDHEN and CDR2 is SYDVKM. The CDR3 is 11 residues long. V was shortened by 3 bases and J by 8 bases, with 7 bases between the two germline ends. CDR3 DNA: TGTGCCAGCAGTTTCTACCGAGGCTACACCTTC. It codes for CASSFYRGYTF.

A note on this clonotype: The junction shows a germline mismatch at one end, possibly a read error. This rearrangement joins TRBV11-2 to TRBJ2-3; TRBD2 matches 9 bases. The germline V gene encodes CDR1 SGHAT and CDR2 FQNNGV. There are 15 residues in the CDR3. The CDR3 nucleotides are TGTACCAGCAGCTTAGTGACTAGCGGAACAGATACGCAGTATTTT. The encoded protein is CTSSLVTSGTDTQYF.

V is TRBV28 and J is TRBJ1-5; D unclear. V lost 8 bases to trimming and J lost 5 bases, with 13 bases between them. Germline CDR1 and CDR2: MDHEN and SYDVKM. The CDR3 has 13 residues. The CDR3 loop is CASRQRRDQPQHF. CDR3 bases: TGTGCCAGCCGTCAGAGAAGAGATCAGCCCCAGCATTTT.

The CDR3 DNA follows: TGTGCCAGCAGTTTAAATAGAGATAATTCACCCCTCCACTTT. This translates into CASSLNRDNSPLHF. V usage is TRBV12-3 or TRBV12-4 and J usage is TRBJ1-6; D gene uncertain. The CDR3 totals 14 residues. V dropped 2 bases and J dropped 5 bases, with 7 bases sitting between them.

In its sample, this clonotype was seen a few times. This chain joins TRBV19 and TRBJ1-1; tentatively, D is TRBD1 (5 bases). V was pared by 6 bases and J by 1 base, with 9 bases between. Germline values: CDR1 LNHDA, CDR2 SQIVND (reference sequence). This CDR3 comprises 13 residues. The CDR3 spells CASRDTRNTEAFF. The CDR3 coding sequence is TGTGCCAGTAGGGACACTAGGAACACTGAAGCTTTCTTT.

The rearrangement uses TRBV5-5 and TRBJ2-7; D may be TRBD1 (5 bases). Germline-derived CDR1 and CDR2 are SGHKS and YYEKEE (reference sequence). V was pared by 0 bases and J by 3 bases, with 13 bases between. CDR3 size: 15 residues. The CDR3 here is CASSLALDKFYEQYF. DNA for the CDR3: TGTGCCAGCAGCTTGGCCTTGGACAAATTCTACGAGCAGTACTTC.

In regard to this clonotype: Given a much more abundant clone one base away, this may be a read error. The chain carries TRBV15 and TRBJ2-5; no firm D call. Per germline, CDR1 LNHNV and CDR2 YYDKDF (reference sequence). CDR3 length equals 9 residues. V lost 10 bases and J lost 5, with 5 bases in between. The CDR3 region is CAIGETQYF. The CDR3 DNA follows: TGTGCCATCGGGGAGACCCAGTACTTC.

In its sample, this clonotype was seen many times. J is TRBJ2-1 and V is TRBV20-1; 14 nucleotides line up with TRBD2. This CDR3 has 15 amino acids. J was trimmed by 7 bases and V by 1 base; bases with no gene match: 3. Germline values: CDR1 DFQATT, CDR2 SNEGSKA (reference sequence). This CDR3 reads CSARGLAGGRNEQFF. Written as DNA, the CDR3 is TGCAGTGCTAGAGGACTAGCGGGAGGGAGGAATGAGCAGTTCTTC.

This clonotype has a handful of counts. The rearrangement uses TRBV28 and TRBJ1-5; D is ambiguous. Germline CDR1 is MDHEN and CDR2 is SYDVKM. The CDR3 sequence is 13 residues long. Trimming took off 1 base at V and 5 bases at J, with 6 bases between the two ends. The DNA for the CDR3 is TGTGCCAGCAGTTTATTTCCGGATCAGCCCCAGCATTTT. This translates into CASSLFPDQPQHF. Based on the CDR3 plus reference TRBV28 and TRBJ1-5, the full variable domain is DVKVTQSSRYLVKRTGEKVFLECVQDMDHENMFWYRQDPGLGLRLIYFSYDVKMKEKGDIPEGYSVSREKKERFSLILESASTNQTSMYLCASSLFPDQPQHFGDGTRLSIL.

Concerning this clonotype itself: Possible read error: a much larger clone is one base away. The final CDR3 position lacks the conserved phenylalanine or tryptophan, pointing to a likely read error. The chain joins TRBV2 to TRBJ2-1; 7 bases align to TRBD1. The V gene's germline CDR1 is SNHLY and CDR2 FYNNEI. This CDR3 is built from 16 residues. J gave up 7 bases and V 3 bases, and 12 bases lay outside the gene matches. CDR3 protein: CASSEIGGPTLNEQFL. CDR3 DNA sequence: TGTGCCAGCAGTGAGATAGGGGGCCCAACCCTTAATGAGCAGTTCTTA.

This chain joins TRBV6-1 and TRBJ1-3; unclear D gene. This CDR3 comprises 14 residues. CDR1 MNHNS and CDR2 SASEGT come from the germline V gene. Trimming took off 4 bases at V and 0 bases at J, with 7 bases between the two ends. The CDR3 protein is CASSALGSGNTIYF. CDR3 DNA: TGTGCCAGCAGTGCCTTGGGCTCTGGAAACACCATATATTTT.

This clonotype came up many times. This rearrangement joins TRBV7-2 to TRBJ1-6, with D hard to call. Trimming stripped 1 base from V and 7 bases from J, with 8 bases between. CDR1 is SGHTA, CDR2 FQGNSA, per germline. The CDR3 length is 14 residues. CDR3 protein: CASSLEFSNSPLHF. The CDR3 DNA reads TGTGCCAGCAGCTTAGAGTTTTCGAATTCACCCCTCCACTTT. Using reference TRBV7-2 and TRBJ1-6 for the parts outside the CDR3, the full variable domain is GAGVSQSPSNKVTEKGKDVELRCDPISGHTALYWYRQSLGQGLEFLIYFQGNSAPDKSGLPSDRFSAERTGGSVSTLTIQRTQQEDSAVYLCASSLEFSNSPLHFGNGTRLTVT.

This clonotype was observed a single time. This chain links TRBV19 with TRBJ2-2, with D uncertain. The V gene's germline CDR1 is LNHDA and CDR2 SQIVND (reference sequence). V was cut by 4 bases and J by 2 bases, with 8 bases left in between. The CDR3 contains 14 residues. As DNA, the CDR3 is TGTGCCAGTAGTAGCCCCTTCAACACCGGGGAGCTGTTTTTT. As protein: CASSSPFNTGELFF.

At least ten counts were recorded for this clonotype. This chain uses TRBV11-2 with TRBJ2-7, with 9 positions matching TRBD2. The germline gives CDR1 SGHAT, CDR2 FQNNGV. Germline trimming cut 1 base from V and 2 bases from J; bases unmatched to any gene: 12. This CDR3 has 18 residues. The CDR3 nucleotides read TGTGCCAGCAGCTTAGGCTATAGGGGGCCTAGCGGGGCCTACGAGCAGTACTTC. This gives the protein CASSLGYRGPSGAYEQYF.

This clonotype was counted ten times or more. The CDR3 DNA is TGTGCCAGCAGCAACAACAACCGGGACAGCCTCCCGTCTGGGGCCAACGTCCTGACTTTC. This codes for CASSNNNRDSLPSGANVLTF. The chain combines TRBV7-9 with TRBJ2-6, with TRBD1 matching over 7 bases. Germline-derived CDR1 and CDR2 are SEHNR and FQNEAQ (reference sequence). The CDR3 runs 20 residues. The V segment lost 5 bases and the J segment 1 base; nucleotides outside the gene matches: 17.

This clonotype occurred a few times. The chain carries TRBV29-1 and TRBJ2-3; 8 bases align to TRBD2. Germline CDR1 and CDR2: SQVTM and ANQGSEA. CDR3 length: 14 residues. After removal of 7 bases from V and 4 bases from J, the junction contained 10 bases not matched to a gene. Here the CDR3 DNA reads TGCAGCGCCGATGTGGGACTAGAGGCAGATACGCAGTATTTT. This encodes CSADVGLEADTQYF.